This T cell receptor beta chain was found in a study of Ad26.COV2.S vaccination and SARS-CoV-2 variants (dated by TCRdb to about 2021). Study-wide context: Donors in the vaccine arm were drawn from COV1001, a phase I-IIa trial of Ad26.COV2.S in healthy adults that was multicentre, randomized, double-blind and placebo-controlled. Investigators did not know the trial group allocation while performing experiments and assessing outcomes. Participants in the trial were split at random into five groups of five each, receiving low-dose or high-dose Ad26.COV2.S once or twice, or else placebo on both occasions. TCRbeta repertoire sequencing served as the tool for gauging how specific and how broad the SARS-CoV-2-reactive T cell receptors were following Ad26.COV2.S vaccination. Ad26.COV2.S was administered intramuscularly at a dose of 5x10^10 or 1x10^11 viral particles, either as one shot or as two shots given 56 days apart. A total of around 32 samples were included in the TCR-sequenced set, comprising around 19 Ad26.COV2.S vaccine recipients, 5 placebo recipients and 8 SARS-CoV-2 convalescent individuals. General conclusions and limits of the study: Non-spike TCR breadth was comparable between vaccine and placebo recipients, consistent with the vaccine containing only spike. The study was not powered to compare responses between vaccine doses or regimens. Substantial breadth of spike-specific CD8+ and CD4+ T cell responses was reported after vaccination. According to the authors, total T cell responses may have been underestimated by the TCR breadth and depth analyses. Ad26.COV2.S recipients had higher spike-specific TCR breadth than placebo recipients (P = 0.0014).

The immunoSEQ Assay was the method used to sequence TCRbeta CDR3 regions. After extraction, genomic DNA underwent amplification by bias-controlled multiplex PCR, followed by high-throughput sequencing. In the authors' own workflow: To quantify the absolute abundance of every unique TCRbeta CDR3 region, sequences were collapsed and filtered. Usable DNA was measured by amplifying reference genes present in all nucleated cells, and TCRbeta template counts were normalized to that usable DNA to estimate T cell fraction. Repertoire TCRs were annotated as SARS-CoV-2-specific when V gene, CDR3 amino acid sequence and J gene were exactly matched to a known reactive TCR set. The reference SARS-CoV-2 TCR set came from MIRA and was filtered for enrichment in COVID-19-positive ImmuneCODE repertoires, removing public or cross-reactive TCRs. Drawing on the MIRA antigens, annotated TCRs were analysed further at the level of specific ORF or position within ORF. Depth was the summed frequency of annotated unique rearrangements, while breadth was defined as annotated unique rearrangements over total unique productive rearrangements. TCR breadth was compared between groups using two-sided Wilcoxon rank-sum tests. TCRdb took over this immuneACCESS table, retaining in-frame rearrangements with V and J assigned. Such tables are incomplete; in checked studies, under half of the missing clones stem from an unresolved V gene, and the remainder is unexplained. V and J calls and clone size follow that table, whereas D and trimming were derived from the DNA. This sample is represented by about 410,000 clones; approximately 90% of them were singletons. The ten largest clonotypes hold less than 2% of the sample.

Note on this clone: Its antigen remains undetermined. No clone much larger than this one lies a single base away; base qualities are absent.

The sample's treatment or condition label is to be understood as: roughly 19 received Ad26.COV2.S at low or high dose, single or two shots; about 5 received placebo; per-sample allocation not given. Repertoires of vaccine and placebo recipients were sequenced from samples collected on day 63 after the first injection. In Cohort 1b, around 25 adults aged 18-55 years were enrolled at a single site in Boston, USA, between 29 July and 7 August 2020. As a vaccine, Ad26.COV2.S was a replication-incompetent adenovirus type 26 vector that expressed a prefusion-stabilized SARS-CoV-2 spike protein derived from the original Wuhan strain. The CDR1 and CDR2 encoded by the germline V gene are KGHDR and SFDVKD. Including the terminal cysteine and phenylalanine, the CDR3 comprises 15 residues. Solely the CDR3 DNA is kept, with 45 bases framed from the first base. The trim is 7 bases for V and 0 bases for J, with a gap of 13 bases between the germline ends.

The chain is assembled from TRBV24-1 and TRBJ2-3; the D gene lacks a confident call. The receptor was isolated from a person aged 18-60 years who received the Ad26.COV2.S COVID-19 vaccine or a placebo. The sequenced sample was peripheral blood, obtained in a trial of Ad26.COV2.S vaccine versus placebo. The CDR3 protein: CATRALGPSTDTQYF. The base sequence is TGTGCCACCAGAGCTCTAGGTCCCAGCACAGATACGCAGTATTTT.